This T cell receptor beta chain originates from a study of blood T cells in healthy people across ages. Alongside a J-beta primer mix, a sample-barcoded 5' primer served in a second PCR lasting about 7 to 11 cycles. Each CDR3 protein is one row after TCRdb ran MiXCR on the 5' RACE reads. The sample has roughly 1.9 million distinct CDR3 sequences, 30% to 40% seen once; the top ten hold under 25%. The source material was blood. The TCR comes from a human donor in good health.

CDR3 loop: CASSLSSRDYGYTF. CDR3 bases: TGTGCCAGCAGTTTAAGCTCCAGGGACTATGGCTACACCTTC. The V gene is TRBV27, the J gene TRBJ1-2, with a possible D match to TRBD1 (5 bases). The V gene lost 2 bases and the J gene lost 3 bases, with 10 bases spanning the gap. Per the germline V gene, CDR1 is MNHEY and CDR2 is SMNVEV (reference sequence). CDR3 size: 14 residues.